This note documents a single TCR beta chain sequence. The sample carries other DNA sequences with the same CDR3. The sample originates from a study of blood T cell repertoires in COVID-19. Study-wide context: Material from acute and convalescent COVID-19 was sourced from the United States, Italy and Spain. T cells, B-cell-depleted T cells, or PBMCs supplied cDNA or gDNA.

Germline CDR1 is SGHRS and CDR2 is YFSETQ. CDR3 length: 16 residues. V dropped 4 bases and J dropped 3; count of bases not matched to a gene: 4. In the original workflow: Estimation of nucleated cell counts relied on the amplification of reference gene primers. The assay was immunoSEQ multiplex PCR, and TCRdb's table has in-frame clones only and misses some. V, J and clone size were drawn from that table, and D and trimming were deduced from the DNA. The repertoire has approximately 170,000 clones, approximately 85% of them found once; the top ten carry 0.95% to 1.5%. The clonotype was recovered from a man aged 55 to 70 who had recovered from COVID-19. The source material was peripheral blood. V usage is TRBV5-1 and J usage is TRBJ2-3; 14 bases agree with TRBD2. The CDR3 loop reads CASSPGTSGGTDTQYF. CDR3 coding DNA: TGCGCCAGCAGCCCCGGGACTAGCGGGGGTACAGATACGCAGTATTTT.